The entry that follows covers one TCR beta chain sequence. Its antigen specificity is not known. Qualities for individual bases were not recorded, and no much larger clone is one base off. The library was made by the immunoSEQ multiplex PCR assay. A mixture of 60 forward primers for TCR Vbeta segments and 13 reverse primers for TCR Jbeta segments was used in the multiplex PCR. A multiplex PCR assay on genomic DNA amplified the CDR3 region of rearranged TCR beta genes. The amplified TCR beta libraries were sequenced on the Illumina HiSeq System as 87-base-pair reads. The source study handled its data this way. A later analysis tallied some 79 million unique TCR beta chains across the 660 or so repertoires, and around 10 million of those chains were shared by two or more donors. Raw reads were error-corrected and collapsed into unique sequences by a nearest-neighbor algorithm in which closely related sequences were merged to remove PCR and sequencing errors. To assign V, D and J gene segments, CDR3 sequences were aligned to IMGT reference sequences. For a sequence to be retained, at least a six-nucleotide match to both a V gene segment and a J gene segment was required. Rearrangements were called productive when the CDR3 lacked stop codons and stayed in frame with V and J; all others were non-productive. Following IMGT convention, CDR3 was defined as the stretch from the second conserved V-encoded cysteine to the conserved J-encoded phenylalanine. The earlier analysis of about 530 of the donors excluded any sequence lacking an unambiguous match to a single V gene segment. In an earlier analysis of a few hundred of the donors, V segments were called functional above 56.7% productive rearrangements and were called segregating when the between-donor standard deviation exceeded 5%. A statistical classification framework was built to diagnose cytomegalovirus status from the catalog of TCR beta chain sequences. A later analysis assigned V and J genes by comparing TCR nucleotide sequences with IMGT/GENE-DB human TR gene sequences. Using the TCRdist pipeline, a later analysis assigned CDR3 sequences along with most-parsimonious VDJ recombination scenarios. In a later analysis, each TCR beta chain was defined by its CDR3 amino acid sequence together with its V-gene family, and reads without a unique V-gene family were excluded. In a later analysis, 500 to 650 highly shared, low-generation-probability nucleotide sequences were removed to address suspected cross-contamination and a sequencing artifact. In a later analysis, a clonal expansion index was calculated for each public chain from normalized within-repertoire ranks of inferred template counts. A later analysis computed generation probabilities with a VDJ recombination model fitted to out-of-frame rearrangements, and checked the results against IGoR. A later analysis scored TCR-TCR, TCR-HLA and TCR-CMV co-occurrence with hypergeometric tests, applying a repertoire-size bias correction to TCR pairs. In a later analysis, false discovery rates were estimated by permuting HLA or CMV assignments 20 times. In a later analysis, co-occurring TCRs were grouped using DBSCAN, with TCRdist sequence similarity added in when clustering inside HLA-allele-positive subsets. Repertoires with fewer than 30,000 or more than 120,000 public chains were left out of co-occurrence clustering, as were four to six repertoires with anomalous nucleotide sharing. TCRdb obtained this table from immuneACCESS and retained in-frame rearrangements with V and J assigned. These tables miss some clones; where compared with another copy, unresolved V genes account for less than half of the shortfall, and the remainder is unexplained. The V and J calls and clone size are taken from that table; D and trimming were inferred from the DNA. The sample table lists 150,000 to 200,000 clones, approximately 79% of them with a count of one. The top ten clones comprise approximately 0.7% of the sample.

The data belong to a study of cytomegalovirus exposure and HLA in healthy donors (dated by TCRdb to about 2017). General notes on the study: In an earlier analysis of 587 of the donors, about 260 Gb of sequence data and 90 million to 120 million unique TCR beta sequences from about 190 million T cells were reported. To decide whether each TCR beta V gene segment behaved as functional or pseudogenic, an earlier analysis of approximately 590 of the donors relied on high-throughput TCR beta sequencing. HLA typing covered class I and class II loci at four-digit resolution. Rather than using new phenotypic data, the later analysis identified candidate immune exposures from TCR beta sequences and from how often those sequences occurred across donors. The genetic ancestry cluster associated with self-reported Caucasian donors included about 81% of the roughly 360 genotyped donors. The study aimed to test whether signatures of past pathogen exposure could be identified by cataloging public T cell receptors. Among under 450 genotyped donors of the cohort, an average of about 240,000 unique TCR beta nucleotide sequences were sequenced per donor, roughly 18% of them non-productive. A later analysis re-examined previously published TCR beta repertoires from about 670 donors and added high-resolution HLA genotyping to investigate patterns of TCR occurrence. Typing coverage differed by locus: A, B, C, DRB1 and DQB1 were typed in roughly 620-630 donors, DQA1 in 500 to 550, DPA1 in over 600, and DPB1 in 472. To predict cytomegalovirus infection status, the study brought together high-throughput TCR immunosequencing, statistical association of individual TCRs with disease status, and machine learning. Alongside the repertoire data, information on donor age, sex, ethnicity and CMV serostatus was compiled. The study used immunosequencing to profile the T cell repertoires of about 670 subjects and linked those repertoires to cytomegalovirus serostatus. Because of strong linkage in the cohort, 4 to 6 DR-DQ haplotypes were treated as single units for association and clustering. All discovery cohort repertoires had been generated using a single sequencing platform. Roughly 300 gigabases of sequencing data and around 90 million unique TCR sequences made up an early release that covered some 640 HLA-typed donors. Genome-wide SNP genotypes for about 65% of the roughly 670 donors were used in a later genetic analysis, which treated that subset as a discovery cohort. In addition to the first cohort of 500 to 850 subjects, a separate validation cohort of 130 or so different subjects was used. Study-level results and caveats: When HLA alleles, especially DR and DQ, strongly co-occurred, attributing TCR associations to individual alleles was difficult. Specific HLA alleles were associated with around 18,000 TCR beta sequences at a false discovery rate of 0.05 in a later analysis. The authors suggested that the approach could potentially be generalized to other disease states and immunological phenotypes. While some public TCRs were present in many individuals, most TCR sequences turned up only very rarely across donors. The presence/absence analyses assumed that sequencing depth was roughly uniform across donors, and that assumption may not be true. In a later genetic analysis, a missense DCLRE1C variant was associated with V-gene and J-gene trimming of TCR beta chains, and the association was replicated in an independent cohort. Three of the identified cytomegalovirus-associated TCR beta chains were confirmed in vitro to be specific for cytomegalovirus antigens. The classifier was reported to diagnose cytomegalovirus status with high specificity and sensitivity in both the original and validation cohorts. A cluster of highly shared sequence variants was judged likely to represent a technical artifact of the sequencing pipeline. CMV serostatus was the only immune exposure information available for the cohort. The earlier analysis of nearly 600 of the donors excluded around 17 rarely observed V segments, including chromosome 9 orphons, because counts were too low. Because HLA typing was unavailable for some donors at each locus, only the typed subset was used in association tests. Linkage disequilibrium might explain the correlated functional status among segregating V segments, but an unknown experimental factor could not be excluded. The study gave a list of some 150 TCR beta chains associated with cytomegalovirus. According to a later analysis, parvovirus B19, influenza, CMV and Epstein-Barr virus appeared linked to several top co-occurrence clusters. An earlier analysis of 450 to 750 of the donors showed that most TCR beta V segments appeared in productive rearrangements either about 87% or about 30% of the time, which broadly matched IMGT annotations. This cohort had only TCR beta chains sequenced, and the lack of alpha or paired-chain data limited which features could be detected. In a later analysis, HLA-associated TCR beta chains were found to be more clonally expanded and to have lower generation probabilities than equally common non-associated chains. According to a later genetic analysis, donors in an Asian-associated ancestry cluster had fewer N-insertions in productive TCRs than the roughly 700-donor mean. In a later analysis, most CMV-associated TCR beta chains were found to appear HLA-restricted, with HLA associations seemingly driven largely by CMV exposure. A further reported finding was that TCR beta sequences accurately predicted the HLA-A and HLA-B alleles for most subjects in the first cohort. The 87-base-pair reads could not distinguish some IMGT-functional V segments, including TRBV6-2 and TRBV6-3, so those segments were excluded. In a later analysis, TCR association rates were found to vary across HLA loci, with the most associated TCRs seen for DRB1 alleles and the fewest for HLA-C alleles.

The cohort consisted of some 670 healthy bone marrow donors. At the time of sampling, every cohort member was nominally healthy, though immune exposures that went unrecorded were likely present. The donor tested CMV seronegative, placing the donor among the 350 to 400 seronegative members of the cohort. A peripheral blood sample was provided by each donor, and peripheral blood mononuclear cells were used for TCR beta sequencing. The Qiagen DNeasy Blood Extraction Kit was used to extract genomic DNA from the blood cell samples. The CDR3 measures 13 amino acids from cysteine to phenylalanine. The sequence is cut down to CDR3 DNA, 39 bases in frame from base 1. Sequences SGHVS (CDR1) and FNYEAQ (CDR2) are obtained from the germline V gene. V is clipped by 4 bases and J by 1 base, and the sequence between their germline boundaries is 7 bases long.

The rearrangement joined TRBV7-6 to TRBJ1-1; a weak D assignment points to TRBD1 (5 bases agree). Sequenced: PBMCs. This clonotype was sampled from a woman in her 40s in good health and CMV-seronegative. Here the CDR3 is given as CASSWGENTEAFF. The nucleotides read TGTGCCAGCAGCTGGGGGGAGAACACTGAAGCTTTCTTT.